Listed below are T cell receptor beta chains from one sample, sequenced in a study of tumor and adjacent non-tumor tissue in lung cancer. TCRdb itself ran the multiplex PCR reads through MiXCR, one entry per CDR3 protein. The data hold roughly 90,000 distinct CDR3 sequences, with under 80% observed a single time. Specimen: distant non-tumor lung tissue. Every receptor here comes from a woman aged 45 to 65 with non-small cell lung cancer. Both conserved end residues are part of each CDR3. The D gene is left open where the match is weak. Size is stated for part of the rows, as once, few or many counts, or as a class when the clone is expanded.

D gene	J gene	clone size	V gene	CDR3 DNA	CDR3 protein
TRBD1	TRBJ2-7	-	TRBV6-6	TGTGCCTGCAACCTAACGGGACAGGGATACGAGCAGTACTTC	CACNLTGQGYEQYF
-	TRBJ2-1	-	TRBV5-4	TGTGCCAGCAGCTTGGGTAACAATGAGCAGCCCTTC	CASSLGNNEQPF
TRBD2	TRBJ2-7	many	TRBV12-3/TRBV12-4	TGTGCCAGCAGCCGTTCGTGGGGGGGGTCCTACGAGCAGTACTTC	CASSRSWGGSYEQYF
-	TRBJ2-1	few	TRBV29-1	TGCAGCGTTCCCCCCTCAGGGGCCCTTTACAATGGGCAGTTCTTC	CSVPPSGALYNGQFF
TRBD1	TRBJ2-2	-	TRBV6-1	TGTACCAGCAGTGACGGGCAGGGGGACACCGGGGAGCTGTTTTTT	CTSSDGQGDTGELFF
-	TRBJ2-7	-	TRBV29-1	TGCAGCGTCTACTCCTCGGGTGGCTCCTACGAGCAGAACTTC	CSVYSSGGSYEQNF
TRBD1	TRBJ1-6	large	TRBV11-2	TGTGCCAGCAGCTTTCGGACAGGGGAATCACCCCTCCACTTT	CASSFRTGESPLHF
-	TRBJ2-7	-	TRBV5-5	TGTGCCAGCCGCTTGGAGTGCACCATCACCTACGAGCAGTACTTC	CASRLECTITYEQYF
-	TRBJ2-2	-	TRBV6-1	TGTGTCAGCAGTGCCCGGGCGCAGGGACGTAGTGCCGGGGAGCTGTTTTTT	CVSSARAQGRSAGELFF
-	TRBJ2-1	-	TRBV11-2	TGTGCCAGCAGCTTAGAGGTGGTCAGTAATGGGCAATTCTTC	CASSLEVVSNGQFF
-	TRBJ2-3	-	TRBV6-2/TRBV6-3	TGTGTCAGCAGCTATAGCGCTGTCACAGATACGCAGTATTTT	CVSSYSAVTDTQYF
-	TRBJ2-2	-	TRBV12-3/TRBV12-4	TGTGCCAGCCGGTTAGGCGGGGTCGGGAAGCTGTTTTTT	CASRLGGVGKLFF
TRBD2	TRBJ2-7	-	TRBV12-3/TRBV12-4	TGTGCCAGCAGCCACTCGTGGGGGGGGTCCTACGAGCAGTACTTC	CASSHSWGGSYEQYF
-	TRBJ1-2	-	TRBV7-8	-	CVSSLASVGYGCIF
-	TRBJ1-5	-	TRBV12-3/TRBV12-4	TGTGACAGCAGTTTCCTCGGAAGTAATCAGCCCCAGCATTTT	CDSSFLGSNQPQHF
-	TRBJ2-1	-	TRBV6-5	TGTGCCAGCAGTTATACGGTGGGAGGAGGAAATGAGCAGTTCTTC	CASSYTVGGGNEQFF
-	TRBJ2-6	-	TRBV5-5	TGTGACAGCAGCTTGGAGATTGGGGCCAACGTCCTGACTTTC	CDSSLEIGANVLTF
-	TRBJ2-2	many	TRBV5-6	TGTGCCAGCAGCTTTGCAGGGGCCGGGGAGCTGTTTTTT	CASSFAGAGELFF
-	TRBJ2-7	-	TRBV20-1	TGCACTGCTAGAGGCGCCCGGAAATACGAGCAGCACTTC	CTARGARKYEQHF
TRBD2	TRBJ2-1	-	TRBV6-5	TGTACCAGCTGTGCCCGACTAGCGGGGCTAAACAATGAGCAGTTCTTC	CTSCARLAGLNNEQFF
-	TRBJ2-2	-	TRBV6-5	TGCGCCAGCAGAACAGTGCTCCAGGCCGGGGAGCTATTTTTT	CASRTVLQAGELFF
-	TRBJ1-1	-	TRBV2	TGTGCCAGCAGTGATCCAGGGCTTTACGCTGAAGCTTTCTTT	CASSDPGLYAEAFF
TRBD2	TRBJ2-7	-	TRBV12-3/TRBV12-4	TGTGTCAGCACCCGGGGACTAGGGAACTACGAGCAATACTTC	CVSTRGLGNYEQYF
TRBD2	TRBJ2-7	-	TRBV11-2	TGCGCCATCAGCCCCCGGACTAGCGTGAGGGCATTGTGGGAGCAGTACTTC	CAISPRTSVRALWEQYF
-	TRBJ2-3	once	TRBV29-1	TGTAGCGTAGGATCCCATTCCACAGGTACGCAGTATTTT	CSVGSHSTGTQYF
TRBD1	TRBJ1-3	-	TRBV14	TGTGCCAGCAGCCAGGACAGGACACTGGGAAACACTATATATTTT	CASSQDRTLGNTIYF
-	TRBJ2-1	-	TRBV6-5	TGTGCCAGCAGTCTTTCGGAAGGTTACTTCAATGAACAGTTCTTC	CASSLSEGYFNEQFF
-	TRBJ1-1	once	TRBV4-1	TGCGCCAGCAGCCAAGATCGGTCGAACATTGAAGCTTTCTTT	CASSQDRSNIEAFF
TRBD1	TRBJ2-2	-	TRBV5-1	TGCGCCAGCAGCCCGGACAGGGGTTGGTCCCTGAACACCGGGGAGCTGTTTTTT	CASSPDRGWSLNTGELFF
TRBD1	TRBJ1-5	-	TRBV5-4	TGCCCCAGCAGCGCCGGACAGGGGGGCAATCAGCCCCAGCATTTT	CPSSAGQGGNQPQHF
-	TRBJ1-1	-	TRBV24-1	TGTGCCACCAGTGACTTGGAGAACACTGAAGTTTTCTTT	CATSDLENTEVFF
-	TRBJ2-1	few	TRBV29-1	TGCAGCGCTAAGAAGCGTGAGGGAGGTGAGCTGTTCTTC	CSAKKREGGELFF
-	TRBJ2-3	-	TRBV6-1	TGTGACAGCAGTGACATAAATCGCGTCACAGATACGCAGTATTTT	CDSSDINRVTDTQYF
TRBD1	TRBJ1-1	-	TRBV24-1	TGTGTCACCAGACAGGGGGTCGTCACTGAAGCTTTCTTT	CVTRQGVVTEAFF
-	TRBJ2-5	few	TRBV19	TGTGCCAGTAGTATAGATCGGGAGACCCAGTACTTC	CASSIDRETQYF
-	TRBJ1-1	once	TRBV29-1	TGCAGCGCTGAAGGGACCCCGACTGCTATAGACGCTGAAGCTTTCTTT	CSAEGTPTAIDAEAFF